The table lists the clone carrying this T cell receptor beta chain with many counts. Relative to the germline gene, one junction end is altered; a read error may explain this. The data originate from a study of blood T cells in healthy people across ages. The length of the CDR3 is 13 residues. Germline values: CDR1 SGHRS, CDR2 YFSETQ. Primed by a sample-barcoded 5' primer and a J-beta primer mix, a second PCR proceeded for about 7 to 11 cycles. MiXCR, applied by TCRdb to the 5' RACE reads, yields one record per CDR3 protein. The data show over a million distinct CDR3 sequences, with almost 60% seen just once and approximately 7% held by the top ten.

The material sequenced was blood. The J gene is TRBJ2-7, the V gene TRBV5-1, with a weak D call TRBD1 (5 bases). The receptor's source is a man between 18 and 29 years old in good health. CDR3 region: CASSSAGSYEQYF. As DNA, the CDR3 is TGTGCCAGCAGTTCGGCAGGGTCCTACGAGCAGTACTTC. Full variable domain (missing parts from reference TRBV5-1 and TRBJ2-7): KAGVTQTPRYLIKTRGQQVTLSCSPISGHRSVSWYQQTPGQGLQFLFEYFSETQRNKGNFPGRFSGRQFSNSRSEMNVSTLELGDSALYLCASSSAGSYEQYFGPGTRLTVT.